These 25 T cell receptor beta chains were all obtained from the same sample, sequenced in a study of cytomegalovirus exposure and HLA in healthy donors. Amplification used 60 Vbeta primers and 13 Jbeta primers. Using immunoSEQ multiplex PCR, the repertoire was profiled, and TCRdb retains in-frame clones only, with some absent. The sample has around 130,000 clones; about 74% are singletons. The sequencing input was PBMCs. The receptors shown here come from a man aged 35 to 55 in good health and CMV-seropositive.

The genes are TRBV30 and TRBJ1-4, with TRBD1 matching over 9 bases. CDR3 size: 17 residues. J was trimmed by 7 bases and V by 1 base; bases with no gene match: 13. Per the germline V gene, CDR1 is GTSNPN and CDR2 is SVGIG (reference sequence). Written as DNA, the CDR3 is TGTGCCTGGAGTGAGAGACAGGGGGTAGTTCGAGTTGAAAAACTGTTTTTT. It codes for CAWSERQGVVRVEKLFF.

Only one count was recorded for this clone. V usage is TRBV6-5 and J usage is TRBJ2-7; D perhaps matches TRBD2 (5 bases). V was cut by 6 bases and J by 6 bases, with 12 bases left in between. CDR1 and CDR2 (germline): MNHEY, SVGAGI. This CDR3 contains 12 residues. CDR3 coding DNA: TGTGCCAGCAGCGCGTTAGCGACCGAGCAGTACTTC. It codes for CASSALATEQYF.

Only one count was recorded for this clone. The chain joins TRBV27 to TRBJ2-1, with TRBD2 matching over 16 bases. This CDR3 comprises 19 residues. With 3 bases clipped from V and 6 bases from J, the junction kept 11 bases outside the gene matches. Germline V gene sequence: CDR1 MNHEY, CDR2 SMNVEV (reference sequence). The CDR3 protein is CASSLGLAGGPVPRNEQFF. CDR3 nucleotide sequence: TGTGCCAGCAGTTTGGGACTAGCGGGAGGGCCGGTGCCTCGCAATGAGCAGTTCTTC.

This clone appeared a few times. The chain's CDR3 is CASSLVAGAVDTQYF. Written as DNA, the CDR3 is TGCGCCAGCAGCTTAGTTGCGGGGGCGGTAGATACGCAGTATTTT. The rearrangement joins TRBV5-1 to TRBJ2-3; weak D call: TRBD2 (7 bases). Germline lookup yields CDR1 SGHRS and CDR2 YFSETQ. Deletions cut 2 bases from V and 5 bases from J, with 15 bases between. This CDR3 has 15 residues.

The chain has TRBV5-4 and TRBJ2-1; 9 nucleotides agree with TRBD1. Germline-derived CDR1 and CDR2 are SGHNT and YYREEE (reference sequence). This CDR3 is 16 amino acids long. The V gene end was trimmed by 6 bases and the J gene end by 1 base; junction bases not matched to a gene: 8. DNA of the CDR3: TGTGCCAGCAACACTCGGGGACAGGGATCCTACAATGAGCAGTTCTTC. Encoded protein: CASNTRGQGSYNEQFF.

This clone was counted a single time. This chain links TRBV10-1 with TRBJ2-2, with 9 bases matching TRBD1. This CDR3 has 15 residues. V lost 6 bases, J lost 3 bases, and 5 bases stayed unmatched. Germline values: CDR1 WNHNN, CDR2 SYGVQD (reference sequence). The CDR3 DNA reads TGCGCCAGCAGCGCTGGACAGGGGTACACCGGGGAGCTGTTTTTT. Its protein is CASSAGQGYTGELFF.

This clone was observed a handful of times. The chain carries TRBV9 and TRBJ2-2; TRBD2 might be the D (6 bases). Germline lookup yields CDR1 SGDLS and CDR2 YYNGEE. V lost 4 bases to trimming and J lost 3 bases, with 16 bases between them. The CDR3 covers 16 residues. The CDR3 sequence is CASSLFGSGDTGELFF. The CDR3 coding sequence is TGTGCCAGCAGCCTCTTCGGGTCGGGGGACACCGGGGAGCTGTTTTTT.

V gene TRBV7-2 combines with J gene TRBJ2-3; 9 bases are shared with TRBD2. The CDR3 is made up of 18 amino acids. Per germline, CDR1 SGHTA and CDR2 FQGNSA. The V and J ends lost 1 base and 1 base, in that order; junction bases with no gene match: 9. The CDR3 nucleotides read TGTGCCAGCAGCTTAGTTCCTAGCGGGACCCCCGGCACAGATACGCAGTATTTT. This sequence encodes CASSLVPSGTPGTDTQYF.

The chain recombines TRBV5-6 with TRBJ2-5, with 8 bases lining up with TRBD2. The germline V gene encodes CDR1 SGHDT and CDR2 YYEEEE. The CDR3 is 16 amino acids. The V segment lost 0 bases and the J segment 0 bases; nucleotides outside the gene matches: 4. The CDR3 DNA is TGTGCCAGCAGCTTGGGTAGCGGGGCTTACCAAGAGACCCAGTACTTC. Encoded protein: CASSLGSGAYQETQYF.

The V call is TRBV2, the J call TRBJ2-5; perhaps TRBD1 as D (6 bases). The germline V gene has CDR1 SNHLY and CDR2 FYNNEI. V dropped 5 bases and J dropped 2 bases, with 15 bases sitting between them. CDR3 length: 15 amino acids. CDR3 in DNA: TGTGCCAGCAGTACGGGACAACCGGGACAAGAGACCCAGTACTTC. Its protein product is CASSTGQPGQETQYF.

CDR3 sequence (DNA): TGTGCCAGCAGCCCCAGTACAGGGTTGAATAGGGAGACCCAGTACTTC. Translating it yields CASSPSTGLNRETQYF. The gene calls are TRBV5-6 and TRBJ2-5, with a tentative D call TRBD1 (6 bases). CDR3 size: 16 residues. V lost 4 bases and J lost 5, with 21 bases in between. Germline-derived CDR1 and CDR2 are SGHDT and YYEEEE.

A few counts support this clone. The rearrangement joins TRBV11-2 to TRBJ1-1; 7 nucleotides match TRBD1. The CDR3 is 15 residues long. V lost 4 bases to trimming and J lost 8 bases; unmatched junction nucleotides: 13. CDR1 SGHAT and CDR2 FQNNGV come from the germline V gene. The CDR3 DNA sequence: TGTGCCAGCAGCTCCTTTGGGACAGCCCTCGGGGAAGCTTTCTTT. This sequence encodes CASSSFGTALGEAFF.

V gene TRBV11-2 combines with J gene TRBJ2-7; TRBD1 matches at 7 bases. Germline assignment: CDR1 SGHAT and CDR2 FQNNGV. The CDR3 consists of 12 residues. V lost 4 bases, J lost 3 bases, and 0 bases stayed unmatched. The CDR3 spells CASSWDSYEQYF. Here the CDR3 DNA reads TGTGCCAGCAGCTGGGACAGCTACGAGCAGTACTTC. Full variable domain (outside the CDR3, taken from reference TRBV11-2 and TRBJ2-7): EAGVAQSPRYKIIEKRQSVAFWCNPISGHATLYWYQQILGQGPKLLIQFQNNGVVDDSQLPKDRFSAERLKGVDSTLKIQPAKLEDSAVYLCASSWDSYEQYFGPGTRLTVT.

This chain connects TRBV18 to TRBJ2-5; 8 bases align to TRBD2. The CDR3 runs 15 residues. After removal of 4 bases from V and 5 bases from J, the junction contained 9 bases not matched to a gene. Germline CDR1 and CDR2: KGHSH and LQKENI. CDR3 residues: CASSRPGLGSETQYF. In DNA form, the CDR3 reads TGTGCCAGCTCACGTCCGGGACTAGGTAGTGAGACCCAGTACTTC.

The rearrangement uses TRBV11-3 and TRBJ2-2; 9 nucleotides agree with TRBD1. This CDR3 comprises 15 residues. Germline V gene data show CDR1 as SGHNT and CDR2 as YENEEA. V was clipped by 5 bases and J by 7 bases; unmatched bases: 8. CDR3 protein: CASSTGTGFDGELFF. The DNA for the CDR3 is TGTGCCAGCAGCACCGGGACAGGGTTCGACGGGGAGCTGTTTTTT.

The chain employs TRBV5-1 and TRBJ2-5; D possibly corresponds to TRBD1 (6 bases). Germline CDR1 is SGHRS and CDR2 is YFSETQ. The CDR3 runs to 14 residues. Deletions cut 4 bases from V and 2 bases from J, with 12 bases between. The DNA for the CDR3 is TGCGCCAGCAGCCAGGACAGTATACAAGAGACCCAGTACTTC. It encodes CASSQDSIQETQYF. Full variable domain (missing parts from reference TRBV5-1 and TRBJ2-5): KAGVTQTPRYLIKTRGQQVTLSCSPISGHRSVSWYQQTPGQGLQFLFEYFSETQRNKGNFPGRFSGRQFSNSRSEMNVSTLELGDSALYLCASSQDSIQETQYFGPGTRLLVL.

This clone was recorded a few times. The chain recombines TRBV2 with TRBJ1-5; D is ambiguous. CDR1 and CDR2 (germline): SNHLY, FYNNEI. The CDR3 has 13 amino acids. The germline V and J ends were trimmed by 1 base and 9 bases, with 10 bases remaining between them. CDR3 loop: CASSEEREGPQHF. CDR3 DNA: TGTGCCAGCAGTGAAGAACGGGAAGGGCCCCAGCATTTT.

This clone was seen only a few times. The rearrangement joins TRBV30 to TRBJ1-6, with 8 bases lining up with TRBD1. J lost 10 bases, V lost 4 bases, and 6 bases had no gene match. The CDR3 runs 13 residues. From germline, CDR1 is GTSNPN and CDR2 SVGIG (reference sequence). CDR3 DNA: TGTGCCTGGAATCCGGACAGGGACTCACCCCTCCACTTT. Protein sequence: CAWNPDRDSPLHF. The complete variable domain, with remaining parts taken from reference TRBV30 and TRBJ1-6, reads SQTIHQWPATLVQPVGSPLSLECTVEGTSNPNLYWYRQAAGRGLQLLFYSVGIGQISSEVPQNLSASRPQDRQFILSSKKLLLSDSGFYLCAWNPDRDSPLHFGNGTRLTVT.

This clone was picked up a small number of times. The chain links TRBV5-1 to TRBJ2-7; maybe TRBD2 (6 bases). The length of the CDR3 is 15 residues. Germline V gene sequence: CDR1 SGHRS, CDR2 YFSETQ. V was cut by 1 base and J by 6 bases, with 17 bases left in between. This CDR3 is CASSLSQGGLAEQYF. The CDR3 DNA follows: TGCGCCAGCAGCTTGTCCCAGGGAGGTTTGGCCGAGCAGTACTTC.

The V call is TRBV4-2, the J call TRBJ2-3; TRBD2 aligns across 13 bases. The trim removed 4 bases at V and 0 bases at J, leaving 4 bases unmatched. Looked up from germline, CDR1 is LGHNA and CDR2 is YNFKEQ. The CDR3 loop spans 17 amino acids. CDR3 residues: CASSLGLAGVSTDTQYF. The CDR3 bases are TGTGCCAGCAGCCTAGGACTAGCGGGAGTCAGCACAGATACGCAGTATTTT.

This clone occurred once. The genes are TRBV4-1 and TRBJ2-3; TRBD2 might be the D (7 bases). The ends were cut back, 4 bases at V and 3 bases at J, with 14 bases in the middle. Germline CDR1 reads MGHRA; CDR2 reads YSYEKL. This CDR3 is 15 amino acids long. CDR3 sequence: CASSPRGAKTDTQYF. CDR3 nucleotides: TGCGCCAGCAGCCCCCGGGGGGCCAAGACAGATACGCAGTATTTT.

This clone was seen only once. V and J are TRBV10-3 and TRBJ1-1, with no clear D. The CDR3 consists of 13 residues. The germline CDR1 and CDR2 sequences are ENHRY and SYGVKD. V shed 2 bases and J shed 3 bases, with 7 bases lying between them. The CDR3 bases are TGTGCCATCAGTGAGATGGCTGACACTGAAGCTTTCTTT. It encodes CAISEMADTEAFF.

The chain employs TRBV6-5 and TRBJ2-6; the D gene is possibly TRBD2 (5 bases). This CDR3 comprises 16 residues. CDR1 and CDR2 (germline): MNHEY, SVGAGI. The V end lost 4 bases, the J end lost 0 bases, and 10 bases lay between the germline ends. The CDR3 DNA reads as TGTGCCAGCAGTTCGCTAGGGAGCTCTGGGGCCAACGTCCTGACTTTC. Protein: CASSSLGSSGANVLTF.

This clone was counted a few times. V usage is TRBV5-6 and J usage is TRBJ2-7, with 10 bases matching TRBD1. The germline gives CDR1 SGHDT, CDR2 YYEEEE. This CDR3 comprises 13 residues. Germline trimming cut 4 bases from V and 3 bases from J; bases unmatched to any gene: 1. The CDR3 DNA follows: TGTGCCAGCAGCCGGGACAGGGGCTACGAGCAGTACTTC. Translated: CASSRDRGYEQYF.

This clone was detected once. This chain connects TRBV10-3 to TRBJ1-1; a weak D match, TRBD1 (6 bases). V was trimmed by 10 bases and J by 4 bases, leaving 13 bases between them. The CDR3 length is 12 residues. Germline lookup yields CDR1 ENHRY and CDR2 SYGVKD. CDR3 protein: CATAPQGTEAFF. The DNA for the CDR3 is TGTGCCACCGCCCCACAGGGCACTGAAGCTTTCTTT.